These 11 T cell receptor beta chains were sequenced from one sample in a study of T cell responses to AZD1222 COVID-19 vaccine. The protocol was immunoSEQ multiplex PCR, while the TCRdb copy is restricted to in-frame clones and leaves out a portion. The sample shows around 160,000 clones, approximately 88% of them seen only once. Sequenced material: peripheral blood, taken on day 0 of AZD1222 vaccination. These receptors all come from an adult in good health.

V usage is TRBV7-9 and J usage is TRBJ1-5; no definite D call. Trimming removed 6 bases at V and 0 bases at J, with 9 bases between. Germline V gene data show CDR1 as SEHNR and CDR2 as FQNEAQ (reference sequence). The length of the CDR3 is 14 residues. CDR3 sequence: CASSLETSNQPQHF. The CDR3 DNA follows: TGTGCCAGCAGTTTGGAGACTAGCAATCAGCCCCAGCATTTT.

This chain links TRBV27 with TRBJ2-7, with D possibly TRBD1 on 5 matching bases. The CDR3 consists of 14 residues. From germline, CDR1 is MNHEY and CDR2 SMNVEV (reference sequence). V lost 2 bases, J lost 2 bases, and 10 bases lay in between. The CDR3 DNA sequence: TGTGCCAGCAGTTTACAAAGGGGCCCCTACGAGCAGTACTTC. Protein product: CASSLQRGPYEQYF.

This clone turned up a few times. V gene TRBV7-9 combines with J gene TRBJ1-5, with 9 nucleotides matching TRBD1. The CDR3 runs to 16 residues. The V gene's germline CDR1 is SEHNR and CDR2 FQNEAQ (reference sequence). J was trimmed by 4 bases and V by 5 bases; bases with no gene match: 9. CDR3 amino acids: CASSPRGTGSNQPQHF. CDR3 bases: TGTGCCAGCAGCCCCCGCGGGACAGGGAGTAATCAGCCCCAGCATTTT.

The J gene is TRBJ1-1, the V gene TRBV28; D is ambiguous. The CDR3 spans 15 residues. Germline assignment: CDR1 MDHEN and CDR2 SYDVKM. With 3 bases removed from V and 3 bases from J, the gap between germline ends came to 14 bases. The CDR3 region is CASSFPGSGYTEAFF. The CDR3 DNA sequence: TGTGCCAGCAGTTTTCCGGGGAGCGGGTACACTGAAGCTTTCTTT.

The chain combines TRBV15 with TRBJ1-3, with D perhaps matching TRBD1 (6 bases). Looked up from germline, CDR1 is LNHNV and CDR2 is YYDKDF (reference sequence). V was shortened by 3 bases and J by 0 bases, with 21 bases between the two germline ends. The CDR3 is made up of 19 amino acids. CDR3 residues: CATSSALVRTGSSGNTIYF. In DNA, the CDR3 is TGTGCCACCAGCAGTGCGTTGGTCCGAACAGGGAGCTCTGGAAACACCATATATTTT. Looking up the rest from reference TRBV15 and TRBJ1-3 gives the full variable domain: DAMVIQNPRYQVTQFGKPVTLSCSQTLNHNVMYWYQQKSSQAPKLLFHYYDKDFNNEADTPDNFQSRRPNTSFCFLDIRSPGLGDTAMYLCATSSALVRTGSSGNTIYFGEGSWLTVV.

Written as DNA, the CDR3 is TGCAGCGTTGGTGGAGGGCCGAACTATGGCTACACCTTC. Its translation is CSVGGGPNYGYTF. The rearrangement links TRBV29-1 to TRBJ1-2; no clear D. Germline V CDR1 and CDR2: SQVTM, ANQGSEA. The germline V and J ends were trimmed by 4 bases and 2 bases, with 11 bases remaining between them. The CDR3 contains 13 residues.

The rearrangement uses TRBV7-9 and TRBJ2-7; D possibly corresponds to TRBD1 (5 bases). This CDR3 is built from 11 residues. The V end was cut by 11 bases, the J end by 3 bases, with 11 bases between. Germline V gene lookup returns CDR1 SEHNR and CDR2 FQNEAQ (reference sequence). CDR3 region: CAGADDYEQYF. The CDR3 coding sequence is TGTGCCGGGGCGGACGACTACGAGCAGTACTTC.

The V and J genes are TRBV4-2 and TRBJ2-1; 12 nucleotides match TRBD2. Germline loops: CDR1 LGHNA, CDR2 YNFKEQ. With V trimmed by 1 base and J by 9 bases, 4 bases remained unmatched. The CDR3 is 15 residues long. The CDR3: CASSQGTSGVREQFF. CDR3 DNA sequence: TGTGCCAGCAGCCAAGGGACTAGCGGGGTCCGTGAGCAGTTCTTC.

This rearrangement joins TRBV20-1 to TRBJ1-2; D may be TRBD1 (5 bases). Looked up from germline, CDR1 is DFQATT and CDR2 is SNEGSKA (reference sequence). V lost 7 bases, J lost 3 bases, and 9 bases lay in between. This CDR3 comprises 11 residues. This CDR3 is CSVRGHYGYTF. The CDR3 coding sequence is TGCAGTGTAAGGGGCCACTATGGCTACACCTTC.

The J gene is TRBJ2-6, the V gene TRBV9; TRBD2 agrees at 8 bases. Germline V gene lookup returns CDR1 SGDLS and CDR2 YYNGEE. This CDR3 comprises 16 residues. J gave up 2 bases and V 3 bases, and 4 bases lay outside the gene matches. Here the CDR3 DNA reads TGTGCCAGCAGCGCTCGGACTAGCCCTGGGGCCAACGTCCTGACTTTC. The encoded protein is CASSARTSPGANVLTF. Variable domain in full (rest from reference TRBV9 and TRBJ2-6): DSGVTQTPKHLITATGQRVTLRCSPRSGDLSVYWYQQSLDQGLQFLIQYYNGEERAKGNILERFSAQQFPDLHSELNLSSLELGDSALYFCASSARTSPGANVLTFGAGSRLTVL.

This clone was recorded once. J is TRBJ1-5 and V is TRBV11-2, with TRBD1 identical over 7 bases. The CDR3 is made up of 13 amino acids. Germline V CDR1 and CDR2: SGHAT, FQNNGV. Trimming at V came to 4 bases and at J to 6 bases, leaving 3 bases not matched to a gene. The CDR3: CASSSQGVQPQHF. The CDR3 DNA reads TGTGCCAGCAGCTCCCAGGGGGTTCAGCCCCAGCATTTT.